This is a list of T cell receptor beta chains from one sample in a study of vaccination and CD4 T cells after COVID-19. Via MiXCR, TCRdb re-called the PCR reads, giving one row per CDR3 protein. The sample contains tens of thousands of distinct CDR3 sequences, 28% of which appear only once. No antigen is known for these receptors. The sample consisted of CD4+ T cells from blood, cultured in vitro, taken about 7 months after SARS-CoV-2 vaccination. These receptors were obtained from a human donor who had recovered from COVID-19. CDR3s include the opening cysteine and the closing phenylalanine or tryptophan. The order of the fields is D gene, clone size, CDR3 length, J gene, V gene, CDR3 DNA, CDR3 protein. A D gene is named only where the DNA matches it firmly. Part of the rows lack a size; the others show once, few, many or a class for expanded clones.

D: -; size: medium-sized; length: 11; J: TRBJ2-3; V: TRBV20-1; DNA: TGCAGTGCCCGGGGCACAGATACGCAGTATTTT; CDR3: CSARGTDTQYF
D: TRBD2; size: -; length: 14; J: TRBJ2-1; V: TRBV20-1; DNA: TGCAGTGCTAGTAGGACTAGCGGGACTGATGAGCAGTTCTTC; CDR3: CSASRTSGTDEQFF
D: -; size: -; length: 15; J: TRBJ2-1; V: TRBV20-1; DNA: TGCAGTGCTAAGGGTAGCGGTAGCTCCTACAATGAGCAGTTCTTC; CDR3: CSAKGSGSSYNEQFF
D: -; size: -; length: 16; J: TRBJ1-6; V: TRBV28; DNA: TGTGCCAGCATTTGGGGTGGAGGGGCCGGTAATTCACCCCTCCACTTT; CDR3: CASIWGGGAGNSPLHF
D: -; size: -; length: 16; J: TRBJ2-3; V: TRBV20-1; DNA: TGCAGTGCTACAAGCTTTCGGACCGAGGTCACAGATACGCAGTATTTT; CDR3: CSATSFRTEVTDTQYF
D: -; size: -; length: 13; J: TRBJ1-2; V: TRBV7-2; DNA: TGTGCCAGCAGCGACCGGGGGGGCTATGGCTACACCTTC; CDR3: CASSDRGGYGYTF
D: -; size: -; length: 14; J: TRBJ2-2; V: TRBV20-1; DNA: TGCAGTGCCCCTCTAAAGCGGAGCACCGGGGAGCTGTTTTTT; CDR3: CSAPLKRSTGELFF
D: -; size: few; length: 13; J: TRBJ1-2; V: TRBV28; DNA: TGTGCCAGCAGAACGACACCAGGGAGGGTCGGCACCTTC; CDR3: CASRTTPGRVGTF
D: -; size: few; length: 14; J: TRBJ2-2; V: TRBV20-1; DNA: TGCAGTGCAACGACCGGACAGTTCACCGGGGAGCTGTTTTTT; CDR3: CSATTGQFTGELFF
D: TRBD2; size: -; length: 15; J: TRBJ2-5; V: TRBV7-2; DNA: TGTGCCAGCAGCTTAGAGGGACTAGAACTCGAGACCCAGTACTTC; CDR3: CASSLEGLELETQYF
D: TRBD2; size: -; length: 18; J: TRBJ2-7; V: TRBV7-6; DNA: TGTGCCAGCAGCTTAGGAGGGGGGAGCGGGAGTTCTGTCTACGAGCAGTACTTC; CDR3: CASSLGGGSGSSVYEQYF
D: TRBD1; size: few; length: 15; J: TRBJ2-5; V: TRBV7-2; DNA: TGTGCCAGCAGCTTACTGGGACAGGGGCAAGAGACCCAGTACTTC; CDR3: CASSLLGQGQETQYF
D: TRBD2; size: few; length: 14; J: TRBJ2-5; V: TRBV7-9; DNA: TGTGCCAGCAGCTTAGGACTAGCCGGCGAGACCCAGTACTTC; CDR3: CASSLGLAGETQYF
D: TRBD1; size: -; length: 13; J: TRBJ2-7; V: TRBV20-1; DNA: TGCAGTGCTAGGGGCAGGGGGCTCTACGAGCAGTACTTC; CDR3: CSARGRGLYEQYF
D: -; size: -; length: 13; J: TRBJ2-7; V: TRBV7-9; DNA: TGTGCCAGCAGCTATGACTCGCTGGGCGAGCAGTACTTC; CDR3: CASSYDSLGEQYF
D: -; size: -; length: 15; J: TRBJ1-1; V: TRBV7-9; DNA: TGTGCCAGCAGCCCCCGGACAGCCATGAACACTGAAGCTTTCTTT; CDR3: CASSPRTAMNTEAFF
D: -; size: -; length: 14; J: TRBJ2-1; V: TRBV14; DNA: TGTGCCAGCAGTTCCCGGGATACCTACAATGAGCAGTTCTTC; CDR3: CASSSRDTYNEQFF
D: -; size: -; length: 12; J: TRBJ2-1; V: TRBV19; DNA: TGTGCCAGTAGTCCAGACCCGTCCGGGCAGTTCTTC; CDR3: CASSPDPSGQFF
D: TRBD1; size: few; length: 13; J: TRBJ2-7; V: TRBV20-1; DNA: TGCAGTGCTGCTGACAGGGAACCCTACGAGCAGTACTTC; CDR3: CSAADREPYEQYF
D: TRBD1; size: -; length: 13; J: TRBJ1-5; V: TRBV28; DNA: TGTGCCACCCGGGACAGCAGCAATCAGCCCCAGCATTTT; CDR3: CATRDSSNQPQHF
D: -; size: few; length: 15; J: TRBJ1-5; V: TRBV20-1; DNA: TGCAGTGCCCGAGAGGGGGGCCTTAGCAATCAGCCCCAGCATTTT; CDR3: CSAREGGLSNQPQHF
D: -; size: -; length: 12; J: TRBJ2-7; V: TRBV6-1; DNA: TGTGCCAGCAGTGAATACTCCTACGAGCAGTACTTC; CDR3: CASSEYSYEQYF
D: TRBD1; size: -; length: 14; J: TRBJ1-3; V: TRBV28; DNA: TGTGCCAGCAGGGGACAGGGCCCGGGAAACACCATATATTTT; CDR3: CASRGQGPGNTIYF
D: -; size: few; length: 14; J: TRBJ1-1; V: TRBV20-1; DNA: TGCAGTCCAAAGAGGGGACCGAAGGACACTGAAGCTTTCTTT; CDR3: CSPKRGPKDTEAFF
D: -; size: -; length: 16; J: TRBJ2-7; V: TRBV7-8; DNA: TGTGCCAGCAGCTTAGGCGGGATGTCCCCGTCGAACGAGCAGTACTTC; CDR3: CASSLGGMSPSNEQYF
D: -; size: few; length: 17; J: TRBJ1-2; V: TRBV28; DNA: TGTGCCAGCAGTGAGGGGGGAGCCGGCGCAGCGTACTATGGCTACACCTTC; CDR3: CASSEGGAGAAYYGYTF
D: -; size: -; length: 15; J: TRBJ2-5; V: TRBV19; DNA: TGTGCCAGTACCAACAGGGCTAGCCCCTGGGAGACCCAGTACTTC; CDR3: CASTNRASPWETQYF
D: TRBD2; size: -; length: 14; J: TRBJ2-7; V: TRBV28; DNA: TGTGCCAGCAGTTACACTAGCGGGAGAGGCGAGCAGTACTTC; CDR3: CASSYTSGRGEQYF
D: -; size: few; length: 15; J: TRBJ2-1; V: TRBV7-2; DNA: TGTGCCAGCAGCTTAGCGGGAGTCTCCTACAATGAGCAGTTCTTC; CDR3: CASSLAGVSYNEQFF
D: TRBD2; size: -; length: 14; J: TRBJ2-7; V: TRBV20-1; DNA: TGCAGTGCTAGTAAGGCGGGAGGACCCCACGAGCAGTACTTC; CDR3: CSASKAGGPHEQYF
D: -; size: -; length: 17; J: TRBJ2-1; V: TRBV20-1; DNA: TGCAGTGCTAGAGATAAGCCCTCCAGGAGCTCCTACAATGAGCAGTTCTTC; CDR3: CSARDKPSRSSYNEQFF
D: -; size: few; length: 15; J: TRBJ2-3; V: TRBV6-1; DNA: TGTGCCAGCAGTGTCGGTAGGACTACATCAAATACGCAGTATTTT; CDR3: CASSVGRTTSNTQYF
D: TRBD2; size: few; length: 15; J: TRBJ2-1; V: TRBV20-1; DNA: TGCAGTGCTAGGGGGGGCGGGAGGGTTTACAATGAGCAGTTCTTC; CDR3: CSARGGGRVYNEQFF
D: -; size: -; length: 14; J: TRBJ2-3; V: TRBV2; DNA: TGTGCCAGCGGCCGACAGCCTAGCACAGATACGCAGTATTTT; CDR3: CASGRQPSTDTQYF
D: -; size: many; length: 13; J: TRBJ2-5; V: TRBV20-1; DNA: TGCAGTGCTAGAGAGGCAGGGACGGAGACCCAGTACTTC; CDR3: CSAREAGTETQYF
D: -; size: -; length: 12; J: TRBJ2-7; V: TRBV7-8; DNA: TGTGCCAGCAGCTTAACAGCCTACGAGCAGTACTTC; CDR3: CASSLTAYEQYF
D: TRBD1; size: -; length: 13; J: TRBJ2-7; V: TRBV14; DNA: TGTGCCAGCAGCCACCGCCCGGGACAGGGCAAATACTTC; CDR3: CASSHRPGQGKYF
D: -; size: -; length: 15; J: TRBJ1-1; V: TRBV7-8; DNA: TGTGCCAGCAGCTTATCGTATGTGGGGAACACTGAAGCTTTCTTT; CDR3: CASSLSYVGNTEAFF
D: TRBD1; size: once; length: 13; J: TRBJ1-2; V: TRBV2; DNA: TGTGCCAGCAGTGAGTGGGACAGTATTAGCTACACCTTC; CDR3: CASSEWDSISYTF
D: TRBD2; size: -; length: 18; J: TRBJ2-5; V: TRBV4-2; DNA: TGTGCCAGCAGCCGTAAACGCGCGACTAGCGGGTACCAAGAGACCCAGTACTTC; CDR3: CASSRKRATSGYQETQYF
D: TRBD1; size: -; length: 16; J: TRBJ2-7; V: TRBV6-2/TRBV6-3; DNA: TGTGCCAGCAGTTACGGACCAGGGGGTGACTCCTACGAGCAGTACTTC; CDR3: CASSYGPGGDSYEQYF
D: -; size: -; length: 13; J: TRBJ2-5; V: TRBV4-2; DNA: TGTGCCAGCAGGAAACAGGGTCAAGAGACCCAGTACTTC; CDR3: CASRKQGQETQYF
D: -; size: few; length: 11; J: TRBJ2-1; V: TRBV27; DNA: TGTGCCAGCAGTTTATATAATGAGCAGTTCTTC; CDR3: CASSLYNEQFF
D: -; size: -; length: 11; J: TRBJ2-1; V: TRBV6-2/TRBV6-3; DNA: TGTGCCAGCAGACGGGTAAATGAGCAGTTCTTC; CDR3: CASRRVNEQFF
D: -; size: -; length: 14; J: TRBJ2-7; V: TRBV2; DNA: TGTGCCAGCAGTCAGAAGCTCTCCTCCTACGAGCAGTACTTC; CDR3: CASSQKLSSYEQYF
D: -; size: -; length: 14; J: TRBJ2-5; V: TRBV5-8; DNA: TGTGCCAGCAGCTTGGTTCAGAACCAAGAGACCCAGTACTTC; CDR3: CASSLVQNQETQYF
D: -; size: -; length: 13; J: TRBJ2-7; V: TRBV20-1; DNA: TGCAGTGCTAAGACACCGGGGGTATACGAGCAGTACTTC; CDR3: CSAKTPGVYEQYF
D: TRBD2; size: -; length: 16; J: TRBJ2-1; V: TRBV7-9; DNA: TGTGCCAGCAGCTTGGGCCATACTAGCGGGATCAATGAGCAGTTCTTC; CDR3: CASSLGHTSGINEQFF
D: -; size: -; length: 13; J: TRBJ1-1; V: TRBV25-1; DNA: TGTGCCAGCAGCTACGCAGGGAAGACTGAAGCTTTCTTT; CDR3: CASSYAGKTEAFF
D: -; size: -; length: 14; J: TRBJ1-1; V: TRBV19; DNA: TGTGCCAGTAGTCGCTGGGGGCGGAACACTGAAGCTTTCTTT; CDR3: CASSRWGRNTEAFF
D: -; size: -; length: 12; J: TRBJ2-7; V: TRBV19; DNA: TGTGCCAGTAGTAACTCCCTGAGCGAGCAGTACTTC; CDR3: CASSNSLSEQYF